What follows are 6 T cell receptor beta chains derived from one specimen sequenced in a study of T cell responses to AZD1222 COVID-19 vaccine. Using immunoSEQ multiplex PCR, the repertoire was profiled, and TCRdb retains in-frame clones only, with some absent. This table has 130,000 to 150,000 clones, around nine tenths appearing once. Specimen: peripheral blood, collected on day 0 of AZD1222 vaccination. The receptors shown here come from an adult in good health.

V and J are TRBV29-1 and TRBJ2-7, with 9 bases matching TRBD1. Per germline, CDR1 SQVTM and CDR2 ANQGSEA. This CDR3 is 12 amino acids long. V was pared by 7 bases and J by 3 bases, with 4 bases of the junction left unmatched. This CDR3 reads CSARTGVYEQYF. CDR3 coding DNA: TGCAGCGCAAGGACAGGGGTCTACGAGCAGTACTTC.

This sequence joins TRBV25-1 and TRBJ2-7, with TRBD1 matching 8 bases. The ends lost 7 bases at V and 1 base at J; junction bases unmatched: 6. The V gene's germline CDR1 is MGHDK and CDR2 SYGVNS. The CDR3 totals 14 residues. CDR3 coding DNA: TGTGCCAGCACCGAGGGACAGGATTCCTACGAGCAGTACTTC. Protein sequence: CASTEGQDSYEQYF.

The rearrangement joins TRBV7-3 to TRBJ2-5, with D possibly being TRBD2 (5 bases). V was trimmed by 2 bases and J by 7 bases, leaving 11 bases between them. Per the germline V gene, CDR1 is SGHTA and CDR2 is FQGTGA. The CDR3 is 13 amino acids. The CDR3 reads CASSLAEGGTQYF. The CDR3 nucleotides are TGTGCCAGCAGCTTAGCCGAGGGCGGGACCCAGTACTTC.

The V call is TRBV6-6, the J call TRBJ2-3, with 7 bases lining up with TRBD1. The CDR3 length is 17 residues. The J segment lost 3 bases and the V segment lost 5 bases, leaving 14 bases of the junction unmatched. Germline-derived CDR1 and CDR2 are MNHNY and SVGAGI (reference sequence). This CDR3 is CASSLDRATVGTDTQYF. CDR3 DNA: TGTGCCAGCAGTCTTGACAGGGCCACAGTCGGGACAGATACGCAGTATTTT.

The rearrangement uses TRBV9 and TRBJ2-7, with 8 bases identical to TRBD1. This CDR3 has 16 amino acids. Trimming cost V 3 bases and J 2 bases; bases outside gene matches: 10. CDR1 is SGDLS and CDR2 is YYNGEE in the germline V gene. CDR3 sequence: CASSAPLQTGAYEQYF. CDR3 coding DNA: TGTGCCAGCAGCGCTCCCCTACAGACAGGGGCCTACGAGCAGTACTTC.

The chain joins TRBV29-1 to TRBJ1-1; D gene uncertain. Germline V gene lookup returns CDR1 SQVTM and CDR2 ANQGSEA. Trimming took 1 base from V and 4 from J, leaving 16 bases between them. The CDR3 has 15 amino acids. The CDR3 spells CSVEVGGPGPTEAFF. CDR3 DNA sequence: TGCAGCGTTGAAGTAGGCGGGCCAGGACCCACTGAAGCTTTCTTT.